This record concerns one T cell receptor (beta chain) sequence. Antigen unknown. This entry belongs to a study of beta chain features in type 1 diabetes. Study outcomes and limitations: Unsettled here was the matter of whether HLA type influences TCRB rearrangement.

Germline V gene sequence: CDR1 SGHNT, CDR2 YYREEE (reference sequence). CDR3 size: 17 residues. The ends lost 5 bases at V and 6 bases at J; junction bases unmatched: 15. Staining for CD45RO/CCR7/CD25/CD127/CD95/CD27 allowed sorting of CD4+ naive, central memory, regulatory and stem cell-like memory cells. The isolated RNA, all of it, was reverse transcribed, so expressed TCRB transcripts were what got sequenced. The assay was immunoSEQ multiplex PCR, and TCRdb's table has in-frame clones only and misses some. The sample yields some 270,000 clones, 13% to 15% seen once. This clonotype was obtained from a woman aged 40 to 50 in good health. The source material was naive CD4+ T cells from blood. The V and J genes are TRBV5-4 and TRBJ2-3; 10 nucleotides align to TRBD1. The CDR3 protein is CASRRGQGTATSDTQYF. Here the CDR3 DNA reads TGTGCCAGCAGACGGGGACAGGGGACGGCGACGAGTGATACGCAGTATTTT.